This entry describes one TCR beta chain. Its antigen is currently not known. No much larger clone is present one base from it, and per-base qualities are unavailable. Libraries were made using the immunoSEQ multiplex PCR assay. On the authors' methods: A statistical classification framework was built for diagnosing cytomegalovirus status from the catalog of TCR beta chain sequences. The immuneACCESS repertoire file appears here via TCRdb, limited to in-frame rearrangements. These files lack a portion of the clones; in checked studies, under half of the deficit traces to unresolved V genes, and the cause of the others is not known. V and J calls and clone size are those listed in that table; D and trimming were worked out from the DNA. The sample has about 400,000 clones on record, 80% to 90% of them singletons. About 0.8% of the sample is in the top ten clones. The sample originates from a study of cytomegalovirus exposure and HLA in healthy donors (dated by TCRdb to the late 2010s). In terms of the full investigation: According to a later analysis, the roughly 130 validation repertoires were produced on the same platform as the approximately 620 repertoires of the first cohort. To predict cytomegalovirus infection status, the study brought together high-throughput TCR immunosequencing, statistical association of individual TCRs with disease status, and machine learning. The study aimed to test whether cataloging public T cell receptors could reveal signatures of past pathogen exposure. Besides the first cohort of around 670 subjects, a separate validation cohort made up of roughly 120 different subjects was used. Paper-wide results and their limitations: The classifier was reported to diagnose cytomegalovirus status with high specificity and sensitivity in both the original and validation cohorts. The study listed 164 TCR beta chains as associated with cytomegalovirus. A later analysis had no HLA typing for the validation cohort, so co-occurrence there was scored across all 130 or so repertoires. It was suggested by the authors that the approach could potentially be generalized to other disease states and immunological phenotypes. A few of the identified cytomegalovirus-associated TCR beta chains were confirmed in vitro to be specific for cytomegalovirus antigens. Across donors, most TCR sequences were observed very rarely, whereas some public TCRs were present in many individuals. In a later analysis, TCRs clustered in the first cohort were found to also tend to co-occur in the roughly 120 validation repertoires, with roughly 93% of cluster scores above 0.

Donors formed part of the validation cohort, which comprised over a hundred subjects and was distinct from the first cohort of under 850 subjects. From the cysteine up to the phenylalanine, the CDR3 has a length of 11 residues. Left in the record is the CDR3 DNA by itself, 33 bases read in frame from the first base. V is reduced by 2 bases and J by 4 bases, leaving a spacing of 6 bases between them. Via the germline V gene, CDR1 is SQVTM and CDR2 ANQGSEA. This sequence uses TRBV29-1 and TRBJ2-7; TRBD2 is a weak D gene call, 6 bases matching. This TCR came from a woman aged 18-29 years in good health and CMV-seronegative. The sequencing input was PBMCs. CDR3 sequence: CSVEREYEQYF. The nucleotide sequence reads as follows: TGCAGCGTTGAACGGGAGTACGAGCAGTACTTC.